The 11 T cell receptor beta chains below were found in one sample sequenced in a study of identical twins. MiXCR was run by TCRdb on the 5' RACE reads, yielding one entry per CDR3 protein. The data hold about 520,000 distinct CDR3 sequences, with around 20% observed a single time. The sample was also reused in another study, on T cells expressing NK-cell markers.

Sequencing was carried out using CD4+ T cells sorted from blood. Receptors originate from a young woman in good health.

This chain joins TRBV20-1 and TRBJ2-5; 11 positions agree with TRBD2. V lost 0 bases to trimming and J lost 4 bases; unmatched junction nucleotides: 4. The CDR3 sequence is 15 residues long. Germline values: CDR1 DFQATT, CDR2 SNEGSKA (reference sequence). The CDR3 here is CSARDSGRGPETQYF. The CDR3 DNA is TGCAGTGCTAGAGATAGCGGGAGGGGGCCAGAGACCCAGTACTTC.

This clonotype was counted a few times. The chain links TRBV10-1 to TRBJ2-2, with D tentatively TRBD1 (6 bases). The germline V gene has CDR1 WNHNN and CDR2 SYGVQD (reference sequence). The CDR3 is 11 amino acids. Trimming took 8 bases from V and 8 from J, leaving 9 bases between them. CDR3 sequence reads: CASGRGGELFF. CDR3 DNA: TGCGCCAGCGGAAGGGGGGGGGAGCTGTTTTTT.

CDR3 sequence reads: CASSLRTAYRGGYTF. Here the CDR3 DNA reads TGTGCCAGCAGCCTGCGAACTGCGTACAGGGGCGGCTACACCTTC. The rearrangement joins TRBV7-2 to TRBJ1-2; 7 bases align to TRBD1. Germline lookup yields CDR1 SGHTA and CDR2 FQGNSA. This CDR3 contains 15 residues. V trimming: 5 bases; J trimming: 8 bases; junction bases outside the gene matches: 14.

In this sample, this clonotype turned up once. V is TRBV5-1 and J is TRBJ2-3, with TRBD2 identical over 7 bases. This CDR3 has 13 residues. Germline V gene data show CDR1 as SGHRS and CDR2 as YFSETQ. The junction had 6 bases not matched to a gene; V was cut back by 3 bases and J by 8 bases. CDR3 sequence (DNA): TGCGCCAGCAGCTCCGGGTCTAGCGGTACGCAGTATTTT. It translates to CASSSGSSGTQYF.

This clonotype was counted a few times. This sequence joins TRBV20-1 and TRBJ2-1; TRBD2 matches 9 bases. After removal of 1 base from V and 12 bases from J, the junction contained 13 bases not matched to a gene. The CDR3 runs to 15 residues. Per germline, CDR1 DFQATT and CDR2 SNEGSKA (reference sequence). The CDR3 sequence: CSARAMLAGSGGQFF. DNA of the CDR3: TGCAGTGCTAGAGCCATGCTAGCGGGATCCGGGGGGCAGTTCTTC.

This clonotype turned up a few times. The chain couples TRBV25-1 to TRBJ1-6, with D perhaps matching TRBD1 (5 bases). The CDR3 runs 14 residues. Germline CDR1 is MGHDK and CDR2 is SYGVNS. V shed 5 bases and J shed 10 bases, with 15 bases lying between them. The CDR3: CASSKTVLKSPLHF. CDR3 bases: TGTGCCAGCAGTAAGACAGTCCTGAAATCACCCCTCCACTTT.

This clonotype has only a few counts. The chain joins TRBV20-1 to TRBJ2-1, with 8 bases lining up with TRBD2. Looked up from germline, CDR1 is DFQATT and CDR2 is SNEGSKA (reference sequence). The CDR3 spans 11 residues. The V gene end was trimmed by 5 bases and the J gene end by 9 bases; junction bases not matched to a gene: 3. The CDR3 DNA follows: TGCAGTGCTGCGGGAGGCTTTGAGCAGTTCTTC. This translates into CSAAGGFEQFF.

This chain connects TRBV6-1 to TRBJ2-7, with 7 bases aligning to TRBD2. The length of the CDR3 is 17 residues. V shed 6 bases and J 4 bases; nucleotides not matched to a gene: 18. In germline, CDR1 is MNHNS, CDR2 SASEGT. Written as DNA, the CDR3 is TGTGCCAGCAGGGGGGGGTCCTTTTCATCCCAAATTTACGAGCAGTACTTC. Amino acid sequence: CASRGGSFSSQIYEQYF.

This clonotype was observed a handful of times. DNA for the CDR3: TGCAGTGCTAGTGGGATAGGGGGAGGTGGCACAGATACGCAGTATTTT. Its translation: CSASGIGGGGTDTQYF. V usage is TRBV20-1 and J usage is TRBJ2-3, with D perhaps given as TRBD1 or TRBD2 (6 bases each). The V gene lost 3 bases and the J gene lost 1 base, with 17 bases spanning the gap. Germline V gene lookup returns CDR1 DFQATT and CDR2 SNEGSKA (reference sequence). This CDR3 comprises 16 residues.

The chain links TRBV20-1 to TRBJ2-1, with TRBD2 matching over 7 bases. With 1 base clipped from V and 8 bases from J, the junction kept 11 bases outside the gene matches. This CDR3 is 15 amino acids long. CDR1 DFQATT and CDR2 SNEGSKA come from the germline V gene (reference sequence). The CDR3 is CSARVLKTSLYEQFF. CDR3 bases: TGCAGTGCTAGAGTTTTAAAGACTAGCCTGTATGAGCAGTTCTTC.

This clonotype was seen more than once but under ten times. The J gene is TRBJ1-3, the V gene TRBV20-1; D remains ambiguous. Germline CDR1 is DFQATT and CDR2 is SNEGSKA (reference sequence). The CDR3 is made up of 14 amino acids. V was cut by 0 bases and J by 2 bases, with 8 bases left in between. The CDR3 protein is CSARDAAAGNTIYF. CDR3 DNA sequence: TGCAGTGCTAGAGATGCGGCAGCTGGAAACACCATATATTTT.